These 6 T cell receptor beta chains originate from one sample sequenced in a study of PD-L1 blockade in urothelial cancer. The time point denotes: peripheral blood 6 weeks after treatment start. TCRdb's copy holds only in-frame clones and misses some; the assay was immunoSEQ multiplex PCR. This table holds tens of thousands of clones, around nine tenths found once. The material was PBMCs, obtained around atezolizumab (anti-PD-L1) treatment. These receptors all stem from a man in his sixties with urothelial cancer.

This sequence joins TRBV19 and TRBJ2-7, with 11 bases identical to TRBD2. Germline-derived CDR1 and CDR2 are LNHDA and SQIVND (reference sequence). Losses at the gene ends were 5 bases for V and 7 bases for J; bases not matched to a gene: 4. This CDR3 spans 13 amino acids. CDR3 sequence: CASSERTSGEQYF. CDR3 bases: TGTGCCAGTAGTGAACGGACTAGCGGGGAGCAGTACTTC.

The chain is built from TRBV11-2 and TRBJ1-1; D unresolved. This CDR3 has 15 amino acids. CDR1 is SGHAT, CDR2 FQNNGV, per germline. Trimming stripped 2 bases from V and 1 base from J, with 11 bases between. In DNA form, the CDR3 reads TGTGCCAGCAGCTTAAGAACAGAAAAGAACACTGAAGCTTTCTTT. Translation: CASSLRTEKNTEAFF.

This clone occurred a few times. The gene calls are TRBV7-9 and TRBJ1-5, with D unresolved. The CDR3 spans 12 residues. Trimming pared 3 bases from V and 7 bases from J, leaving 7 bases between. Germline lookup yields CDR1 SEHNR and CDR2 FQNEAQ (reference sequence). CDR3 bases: TGTGCCAGCAGCTTGAGGTTGCAGCCCCAGCATTTT. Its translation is CASSLRLQPQHF.

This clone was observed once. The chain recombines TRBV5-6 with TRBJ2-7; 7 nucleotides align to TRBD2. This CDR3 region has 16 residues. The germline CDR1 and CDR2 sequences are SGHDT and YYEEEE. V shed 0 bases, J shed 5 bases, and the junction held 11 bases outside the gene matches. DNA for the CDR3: TGTGCCAGCAGCTTGGGTTGGGGAGGGAGCGTCAACGAGCAGTACTTC. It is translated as CASSLGWGGSVNEQYF.

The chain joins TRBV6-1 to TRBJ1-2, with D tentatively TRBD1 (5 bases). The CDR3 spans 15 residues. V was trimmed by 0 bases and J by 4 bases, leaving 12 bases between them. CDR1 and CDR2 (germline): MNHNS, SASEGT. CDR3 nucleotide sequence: TGTGCCAGCAGTGAAGCGCGGGAGGGACCCTATGGCTACACCTTC. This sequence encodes CASSEAREGPYGYTF.

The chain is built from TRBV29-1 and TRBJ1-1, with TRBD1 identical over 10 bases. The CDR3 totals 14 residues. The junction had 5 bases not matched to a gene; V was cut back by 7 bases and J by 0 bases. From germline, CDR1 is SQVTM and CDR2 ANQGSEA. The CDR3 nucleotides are TGCAGCGCCGGACAGGGGGTGGTGAACACTGAAGCTTTCTTT. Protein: CSAGQGVVNTEAFF.